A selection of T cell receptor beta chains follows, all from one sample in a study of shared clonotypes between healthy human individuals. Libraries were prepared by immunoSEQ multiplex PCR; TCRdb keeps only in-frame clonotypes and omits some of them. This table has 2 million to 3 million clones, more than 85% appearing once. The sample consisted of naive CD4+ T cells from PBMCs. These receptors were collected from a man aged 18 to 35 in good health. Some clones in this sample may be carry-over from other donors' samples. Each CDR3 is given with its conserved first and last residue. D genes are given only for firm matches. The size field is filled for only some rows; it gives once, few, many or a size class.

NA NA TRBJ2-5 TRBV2 TGTGCCAGCAGTGAGGAATGGGGAGAGACCCAGTACTTC CASSEEWGETQYF
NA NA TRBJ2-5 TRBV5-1 TGCGCCAGCAGCTTGGGGATAGGCCAAGAGACCCAGTACTTC CASSLGIGQETQYF
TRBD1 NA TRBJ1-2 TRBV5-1 TGCGCCAGCAGCTTGCGGAGTACAGGGGACTATGGCTACACCTTC CASSLRSTGDYGYTF
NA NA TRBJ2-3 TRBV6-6 TGTGCCAGCAGTTCCCCCCCCACCGCTAGCACAGATACGCAGTATTTT CASSSPPTASTDTQYF
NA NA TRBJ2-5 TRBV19 TGTGCCAGTAGTCGGGTAGGACAAGAGACCCAGTACTTC CASSRVGQETQYF
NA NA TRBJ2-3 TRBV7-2 TGTGCCAGCAGCTCCCAGACTAGCACAGATACGCAGTATTTT CASSSQTSTDTQYF
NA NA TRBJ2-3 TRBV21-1 TGTGCCAGCAGCAGTCCCGGGACAGGGTCAGGGGGCACAGATACGCAGTATTTT CASSSPGTGSGGTDTQYF
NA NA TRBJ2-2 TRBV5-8 TGTGCCAGCAGCTTGGAAGGTGGGGGCTCCGGGGAGCTGTTTTTT CASSLEGGGSGELFF
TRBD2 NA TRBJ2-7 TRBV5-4 TGTGCCAGCAGCATGGGACTAGCGGGAGGGTACGAGCAGTACTTC CASSMGLAGGYEQYF
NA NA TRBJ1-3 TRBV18 TGTGCCAGCTCACCTCCCGTGGGGAAATCTGGAAACACCATATATTTT CASSPPVGKSGNTIYF
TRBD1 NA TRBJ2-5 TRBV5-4 TGTGCCAGCAGCTTGGTACAGGGGCAAGAGACCCAGTACTTC CASSLVQGQETQYF
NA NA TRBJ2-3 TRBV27 TGTGCCAGCAGTCCCGGCACAGATACGCAGTATTTT CASSPGTDTQYF
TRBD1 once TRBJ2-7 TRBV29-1 TGCAGCGTGGAAACGGGACAGGGGATCTACGAGCAGTACTTC CSVETGQGIYEQYF
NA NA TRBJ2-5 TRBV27 TGTGCCAGCAGGGCCTTCGGGGCGGGGGCAGAGACCCAGTACTTC CASRAFGAGAETQYF
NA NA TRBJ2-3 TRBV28 TGTGCCAGCAGTTCTGCCCTGAGGCAGCAGGGAGATACGCAGTATTTT CASSSALRQQGDTQYF
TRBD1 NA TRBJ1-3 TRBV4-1 TGCGCCAGCAGCCAAGTCATGGGACAGGGGGACTCTGGAAACACCATATATTTT CASSQVMGQGDSGNTIYF
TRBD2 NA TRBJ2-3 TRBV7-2 TGTGCCAGCAGCCTACTCGGGACTAGGGGGGCAGATACGCAGTATTTT CASSLLGTRGADTQYF
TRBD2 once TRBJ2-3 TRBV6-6 TGTGCCAGCAGCCAACTAGCGGGAGGCACAGATACGCAGTATTTT CASSQLAGGTDTQYF
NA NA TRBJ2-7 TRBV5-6 TGTGCCAGCAGCCCTCGACGAACAGGACCGGGGGAGCAGTACTTC CASSPRRTGPGEQYF
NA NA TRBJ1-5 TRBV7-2 TGTGCCAGCAGCTTGGGAGGTCCAACCAATCAGCCCCAGCATTTT CASSLGGPTNQPQHF
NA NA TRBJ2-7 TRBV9 TGTGCCAGCAGCGTAGGCGGGACTCGAATCTACGAGCAGTACTTC CASSVGGTRIYEQYF
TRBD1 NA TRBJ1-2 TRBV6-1 TGTGCCAGCAGTGTCGCCGGGACAGCTAACTATGGCTACACCTTC CASSVAGTANYGYTF